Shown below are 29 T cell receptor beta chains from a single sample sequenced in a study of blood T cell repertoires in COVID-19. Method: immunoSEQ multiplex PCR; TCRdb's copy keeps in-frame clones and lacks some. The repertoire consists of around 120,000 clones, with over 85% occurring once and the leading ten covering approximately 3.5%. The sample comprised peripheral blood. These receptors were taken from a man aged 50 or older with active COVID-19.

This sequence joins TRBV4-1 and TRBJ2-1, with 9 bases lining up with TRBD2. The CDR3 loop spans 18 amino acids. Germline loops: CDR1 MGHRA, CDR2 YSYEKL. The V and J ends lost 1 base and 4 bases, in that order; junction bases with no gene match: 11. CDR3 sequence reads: CASSQVAGGVSLYNEQFF. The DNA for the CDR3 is TGCGCCAGCAGCCAAGTGGCGGGAGGGGTCTCCCTATACAATGAGCAGTTCTTC.

The CDR3 sequence is CASSLDRGGAQPQHF. CDR3 bases: TGTGCCAGCAGTTTGGACAGGGGAGGAGCTCAGCCCCAGCATTTT. This chain connects TRBV6-5 to TRBJ1-5; TRBD1 aligns across 9 bases. V gave up 4 bases and J gave up 6 bases; unmatched junction bases: 7. The CDR3 totals 15 residues. The germline V gene encodes CDR1 MNHEY and CDR2 SVGAGI.

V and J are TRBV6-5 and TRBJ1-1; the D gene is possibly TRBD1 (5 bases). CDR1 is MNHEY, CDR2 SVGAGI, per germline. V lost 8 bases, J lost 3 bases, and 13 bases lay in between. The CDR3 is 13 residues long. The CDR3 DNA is TGTGCCAGCCAGGGTACGAGGCACACTGAAGCTTTCTTT. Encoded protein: CASQGTRHTEAFF.

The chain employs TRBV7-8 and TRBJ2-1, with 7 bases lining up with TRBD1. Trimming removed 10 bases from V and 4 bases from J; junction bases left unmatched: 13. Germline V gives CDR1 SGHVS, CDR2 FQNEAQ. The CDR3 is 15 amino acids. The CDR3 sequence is CATDLLGQPYNEQFF. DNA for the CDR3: TGTGCCACCGACCTTTTGGGACAGCCATACAATGAGCAGTTCTTC.

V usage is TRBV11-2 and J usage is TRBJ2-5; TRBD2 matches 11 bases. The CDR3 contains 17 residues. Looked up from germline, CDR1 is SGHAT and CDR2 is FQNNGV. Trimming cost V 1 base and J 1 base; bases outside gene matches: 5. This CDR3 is CASSLGASGGIQETQYF. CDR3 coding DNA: TGTGCCAGCAGCTTAGGGGCTAGCGGGGGGATCCAAGAGACCCAGTACTTC.

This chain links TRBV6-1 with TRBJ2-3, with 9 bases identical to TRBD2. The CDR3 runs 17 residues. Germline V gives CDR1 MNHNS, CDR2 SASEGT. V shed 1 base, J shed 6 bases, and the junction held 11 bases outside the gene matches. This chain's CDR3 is CASSEGLGGRAVDTQYF. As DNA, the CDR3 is TGTGCCAGCAGTGAAGGATTGGGCGGGAGGGCCGTTGATACGCAGTATTTT.

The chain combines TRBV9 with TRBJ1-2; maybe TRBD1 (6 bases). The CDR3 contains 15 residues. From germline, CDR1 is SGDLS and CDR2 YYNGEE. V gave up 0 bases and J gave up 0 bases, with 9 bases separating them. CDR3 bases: TGTGCCAGCAGCGTAGCCGCAGGGGCTAACTATGGCTACACCTTC. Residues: CASSVAAGANYGYTF.

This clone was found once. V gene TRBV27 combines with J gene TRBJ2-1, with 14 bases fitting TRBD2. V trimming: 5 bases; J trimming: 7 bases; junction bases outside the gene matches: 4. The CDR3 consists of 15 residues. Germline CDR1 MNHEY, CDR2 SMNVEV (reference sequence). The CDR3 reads CASSGTSGSRNEQFF. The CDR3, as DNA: TGTGCCAGCAGTGGGACTAGCGGGAGTCGGAATGAGCAGTTCTTC.

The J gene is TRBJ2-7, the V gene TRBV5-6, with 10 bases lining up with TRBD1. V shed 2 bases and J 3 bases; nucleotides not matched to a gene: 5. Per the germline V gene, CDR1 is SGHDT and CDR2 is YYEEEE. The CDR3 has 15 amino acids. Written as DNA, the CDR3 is TGTGCCAGCAGCTTTGTGACAGGGGGCGTCTACGAGCAGTACTTC. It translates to CASSFVTGGVYEQYF.

The CDR3 nucleotides read TGCGCCAGCAGCACCGGGACTAGCACTAGCACAGATACGCAGTATTTT. It is translated as CASSTGTSTSTDTQYF. This chain connects TRBV5-1 to TRBJ2-3; 9 bases agree with TRBD2. Germline-derived CDR1 and CDR2 are SGHRS and YFSETQ. The ends lost 4 bases at V and 0 bases at J; junction bases unmatched: 6. This CDR3 is 16 amino acids long. The full variable domain, with the rest looked up from reference TRBV5-1 and TRBJ2-3, is KAGVTQTPRYLIKTRGQQVTLSCSPISGHRSVSWYQQTPGQGLQFLFEYFSETQRNKGNFPGRFSGRQFSNSRSEMNVSTLELGDSALYLCASSTGTSTSTDTQYFGPGTRLTVL.

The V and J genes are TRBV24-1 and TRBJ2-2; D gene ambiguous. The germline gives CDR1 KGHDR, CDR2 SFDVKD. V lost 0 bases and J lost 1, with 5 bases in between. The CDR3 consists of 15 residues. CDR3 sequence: CATSDLSRNTGELFF. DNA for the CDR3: TGTGCCACCAGTGATTTGTCGCGGAACACCGGGGAGCTGTTTTTT.

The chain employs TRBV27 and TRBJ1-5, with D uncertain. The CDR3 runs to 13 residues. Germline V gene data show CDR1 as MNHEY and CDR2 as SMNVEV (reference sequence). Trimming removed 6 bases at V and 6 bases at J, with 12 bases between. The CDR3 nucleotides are TGTGCCAGCAGCCCCAGGAGGTCTCAGCCCCAGCATTTT. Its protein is CASSPRRSQPQHF.

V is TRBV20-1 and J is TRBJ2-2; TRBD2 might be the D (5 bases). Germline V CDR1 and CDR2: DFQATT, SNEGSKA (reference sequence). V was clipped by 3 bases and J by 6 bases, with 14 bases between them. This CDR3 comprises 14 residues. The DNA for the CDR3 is TGCAGTGCTAGTCCCCTAGCATTCGCCGGGGAGCTGTTTTTT. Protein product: CSASPLAFAGELFF.

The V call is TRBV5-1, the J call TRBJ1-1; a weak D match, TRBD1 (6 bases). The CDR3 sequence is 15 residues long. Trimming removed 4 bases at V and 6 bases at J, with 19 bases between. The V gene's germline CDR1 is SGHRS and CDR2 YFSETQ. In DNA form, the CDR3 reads TGCGCCAGCAGCGGCGGACAGAGATCGTACTCTGAAGCTTTCTTT. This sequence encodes CASSGGQRSYSEAFF.

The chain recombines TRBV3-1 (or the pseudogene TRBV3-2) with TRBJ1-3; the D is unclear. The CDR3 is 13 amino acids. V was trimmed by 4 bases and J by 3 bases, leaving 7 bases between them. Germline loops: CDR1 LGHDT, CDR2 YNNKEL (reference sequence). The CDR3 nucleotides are TGTGCCAGCAGCCTCCGACTTGGAAACACCATATATTTT. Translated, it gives CASSLRLGNTIYF.

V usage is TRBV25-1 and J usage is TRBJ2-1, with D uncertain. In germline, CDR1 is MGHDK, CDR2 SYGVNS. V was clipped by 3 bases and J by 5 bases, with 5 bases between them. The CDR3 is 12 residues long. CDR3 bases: TGTGCCAGCAGTGAGGGCCACAATGAGCAGTTCTTC. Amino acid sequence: CASSEGHNEQFF.

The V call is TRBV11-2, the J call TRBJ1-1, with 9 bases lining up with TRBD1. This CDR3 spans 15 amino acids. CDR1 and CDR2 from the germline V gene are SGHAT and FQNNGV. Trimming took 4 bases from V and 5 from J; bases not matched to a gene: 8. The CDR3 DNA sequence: TGTGCCAGCAGCTCATACAGGGGGCGGGCGACTGAAGCTTTCTTT. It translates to CASSSYRGRATEAFF.

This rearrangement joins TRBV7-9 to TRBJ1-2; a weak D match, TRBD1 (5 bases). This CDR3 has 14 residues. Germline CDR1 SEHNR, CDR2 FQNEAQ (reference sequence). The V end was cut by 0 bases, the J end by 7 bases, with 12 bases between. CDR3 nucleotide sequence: TGTGCCAGCAGCTTAGCGGGGACTGAGGCTGGCTACACCTTC. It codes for CASSLAGTEAGYTF.

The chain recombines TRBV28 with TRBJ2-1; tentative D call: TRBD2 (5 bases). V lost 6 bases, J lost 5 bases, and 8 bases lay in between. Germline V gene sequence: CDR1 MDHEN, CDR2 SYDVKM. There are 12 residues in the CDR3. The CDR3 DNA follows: TGTGCCAGCAGGGAGGCTGACAATGAGCAGTTCTTC. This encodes CASREADNEQFF.

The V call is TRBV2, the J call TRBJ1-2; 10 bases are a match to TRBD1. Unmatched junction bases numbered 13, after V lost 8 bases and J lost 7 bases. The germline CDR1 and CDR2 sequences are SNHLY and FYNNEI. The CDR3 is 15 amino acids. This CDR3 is CASGSGTGAAAGYTF. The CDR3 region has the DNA TGTGCCAGCGGATCCGGGACAGGGGCTGCGGCTGGCTACACCTTC.

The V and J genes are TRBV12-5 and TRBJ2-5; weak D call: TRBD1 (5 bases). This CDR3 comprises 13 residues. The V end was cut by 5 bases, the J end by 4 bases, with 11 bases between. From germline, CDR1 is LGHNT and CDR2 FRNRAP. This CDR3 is CASGLRGAETQYF. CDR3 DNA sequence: TGTGCTAGTGGTCTAAGGGGTGCAGAGACCCAGTACTTC.

The CDR3 loop reads CASSSTGGGQQYV. As DNA, the CDR3 is TGTGCCAGCAGCTCAACAGGGGGCGGTCAGCAGTACGTC. The chain recombines TRBV11-2 with TRBJ2-7; TRBD1 agrees at 9 bases. Germline CDR1 reads SGHAT; CDR2 reads FQNNGV. V was clipped by 4 bases and J by 8 bases; unmatched bases: 6. The CDR3 runs to 13 residues.

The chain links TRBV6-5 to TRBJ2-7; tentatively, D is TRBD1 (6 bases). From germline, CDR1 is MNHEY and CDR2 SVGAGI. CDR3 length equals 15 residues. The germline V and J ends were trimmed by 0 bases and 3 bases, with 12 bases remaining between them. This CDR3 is CASSYSPGVFYEQYF. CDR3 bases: TGTGCCAGCAGTTACTCTCCAGGGGTCTTCTACGAGCAGTACTTC.

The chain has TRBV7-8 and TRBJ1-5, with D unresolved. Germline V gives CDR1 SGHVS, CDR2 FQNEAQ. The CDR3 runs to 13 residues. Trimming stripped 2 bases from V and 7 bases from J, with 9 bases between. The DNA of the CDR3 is TGTGCCAGCAGCTTATTGTCCTTCCAGCCCCAGCATTTT. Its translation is CASSLLSFQPQHF.

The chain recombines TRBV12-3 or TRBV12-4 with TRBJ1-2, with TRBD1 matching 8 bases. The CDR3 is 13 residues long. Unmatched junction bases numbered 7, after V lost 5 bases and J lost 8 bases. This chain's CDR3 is CASSPRTGRGYTF. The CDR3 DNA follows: TGTGCCAGCAGTCCCCGGACAGGGCGCGGCTACACCTTC.

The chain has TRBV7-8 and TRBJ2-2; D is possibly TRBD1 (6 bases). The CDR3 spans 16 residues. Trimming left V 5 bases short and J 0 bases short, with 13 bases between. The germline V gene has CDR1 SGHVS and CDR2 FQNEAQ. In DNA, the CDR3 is TGTGCCAGCAGCGAACCGGACAGAACGAACACCGGGGAGCTGTTTTTT. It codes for CASSEPDRTNTGELFF. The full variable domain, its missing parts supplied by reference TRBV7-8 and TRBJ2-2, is GAGVSQSPRYKVAKRGQDVALRCDPISGHVSLFWYQQALGQGPEFLTYFQNEAQLDKSGLPSDRFFAERPEGSVSTLKIQRTQQEDSAVYLCASSEPDRTNTGELFFGEGSRLTVL.

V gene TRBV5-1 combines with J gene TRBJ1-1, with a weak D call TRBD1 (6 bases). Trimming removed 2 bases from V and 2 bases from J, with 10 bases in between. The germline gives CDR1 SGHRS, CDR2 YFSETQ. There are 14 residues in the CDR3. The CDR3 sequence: CASSFGQLNTEAFF. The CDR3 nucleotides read TGCGCCAGCAGCTTTGGACAGCTTAACACTGAAGCTTTCTTT.

CDR3 in amino acids: CASSLVAAGDTQYF. The DNA of the CDR3 is TGTGCCAGCAGCTTAGTTGCCGCGGGAGATACGCAGTATTTT. This rearrangement joins TRBV7-8 to TRBJ2-3; a weak D match, TRBD2 (5 bases). V was trimmed by 1 base and J by 5 bases, leaving 10 bases between them. Germline V CDR1 and CDR2: SGHVS, FQNEAQ. CDR3 length: 14 amino acids.

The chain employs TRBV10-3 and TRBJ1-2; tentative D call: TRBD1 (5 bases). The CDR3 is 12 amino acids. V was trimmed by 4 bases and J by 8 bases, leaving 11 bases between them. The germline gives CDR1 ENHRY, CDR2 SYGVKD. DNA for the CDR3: TGTGCCATCAGTGGCGGGGGTGGAGGCTACACCTTC. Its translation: CAISGGGGGYTF.